The 7 T cell receptor beta chains given below trace back to one sample, sequenced in a study of vaccination and CD4 T cells after COVID-19. Documented treatment: approximately 9-day PBMC culture with coronavirus spike peptide pools or control peptides (ViraFEST assay). The antigens for these receptors are not known. Cultured CD4+ T cell DNA underwent sequencing with the Oncomine TCR Beta short-read assay. MiXCR, applied by TCRdb to the PCR reads, yields one record per CDR3 protein. The sample consists of about 8,600 distinct CDR3 sequences, approximately 61% of them appearing once. Sequenced material: cultured CD4+ T cells from blood, taken after SARS-CoV-2 vaccination. The receptor source for this set is a human donor with COVID-19.

This clonotype has just one count. This chain uses TRBV7-9 with TRBJ2-7; D is unclear. Deletions cut 1 base from V and 7 bases from J, with 20 bases between. The V gene's germline CDR1 is SEHNR and CDR2 FQNEAQ (reference sequence). The CDR3 contains 16 residues. CDR3 sequence (DNA): TGTGCCAGCAGCTTAGTATTAGCCGGACCTGAATTGGAGCAGTACTTC. Translation: CASSLVLAGPELEQYF.

V usage is TRBV27 and J usage is TRBJ1-1; D is possibly TRBD1 (6 bases). Germline lookup yields CDR1 MNHEY and CDR2 SMNVEV (reference sequence). V lost 5 bases and J lost 13, with 17 bases in between. CDR3 length: 12 residues. The CDR3 protein is CASSGQPGGVFF. The CDR3 DNA reads TGTGCCAGCAGTGGACAGCCTGGGGGTGTTTTCTTT.

V and J are TRBV5-1 and TRBJ2-7; 8 bases are shared with TRBD1. This CDR3 region has 14 residues. Germline CDR1 reads SGHRS; CDR2 reads YFSETQ. Unmatched junction bases numbered 4, after V lost 0 bases and J lost 5 bases. The CDR3: CASSLERTGNEQYF. The CDR3, as DNA: TGCGCCAGCAGCTTGGAACGGACAGGGAACGAGCAGTACTTC.

This chain connects TRBV2 to TRBJ1-1; D is unresolved. The germline CDR1 and CDR2 sequences are SNHLY and FYNNEI. V was pared by 1 base and J by 6 bases, with 9 bases between. The CDR3 has 13 residues. CDR3 coding DNA: TGTGCCAGCAGTGAAGTGAAGGTGGCTGAAGCTTTCTTT. This sequence encodes CASSEVKVAEAFF. The variable domain in full, with the rest retrieved from reference TRBV2 and TRBJ1-1, is EPEVTQTPSHQVTQMGQEVILRCVPISNHLYFYWYRQILGQKVEFLVSFYNNEISEKSEIFDDQFSVERPDGSNFTLKIRSTKLEDSAMYFCASSEVKVAEAFFGQGTRLTVV.

The chain has TRBV20-1 and TRBJ1-5, with a tentative D call TRBD1 (6 bases). V was clipped by 1 base and J by 1 base, with 11 bases between them. CDR1 is DFQATT and CDR2 is SNEGSKA in the germline V gene (reference sequence). The CDR3 loop spans 15 amino acids. The CDR3 sequence is CSARAPDRSNQPQHF. In DNA form, the CDR3 reads TGCAGTGCTAGAGCCCCTGACAGGAGCAATCAGCCCCAGCATTTT.

This clonotype counts as large. This chain uses TRBV7-2 with TRBJ2-5; 10 bases fit TRBD2. Germline V gene sequence: CDR1 SGHTA, CDR2 FQGNSA. CDR3 length equals 16 residues. J gave up 4 bases and V 2 bases, and 7 bases lay outside the gene matches. The CDR3 region is CASSLSERGGRETQYF. For the CDR3, the DNA is TGTGCCAGCAGCTTATCGGAGCGGGGGGGCAGAGAGACCCAGTACTTC.

This clonotype has a handful of counts. The genes are TRBV20-1 and TRBJ2-3; D is undetermined. V lost 6 bases and J lost 0, with 13 bases in between. CDR1 DFQATT and CDR2 SNEGSKA come from the germline V gene (reference sequence). The CDR3 totals 14 residues. This CDR3 is CSAKIWASTDTQYF. DNA for the CDR3: TGCAGTGCAAAGATCTGGGCTAGCACAGATACGCAGTATTTT.